This T cell receptor beta chain emerged from a study of regulatory T cells in long-lasting Graves disease (dated by TCRdb to the early 2020s). In terms of the full investigation: Persistent Graves' disease was defined as antithyroid drug treatment for over 5 years with persistently positive TSH receptor autoantibodies. Persistent Graves' disease patients were compared with newly diagnosed Graves' disease patients by peripheral blood TCR sequencing and RNA sequencing. The study was conducted in China and was registered as a clinical trial. A total of 33 samples were covered by TCR sequencing, comprising some 13 persistent and some 20 newly diagnosed Graves' disease patients. Antithyroid drugs had been taken for about 9.7 years on average by persistent Graves' disease patients in the clinical cohort.

The method behind the library was multiplex PCR. Sequenced on an Illumina HiSeq 4000. CDR3 regions were amplified by Arm-PCR with iRepertoire HTBI primers to construct TCR beta libraries. Before sequencing, the PCR products underwent gel purification. The source study handled its data this way. A total of 62 TRBV and some 15 TRBJ segments were identified across samples and were used for gene usage analysis of CDR3 amino acid clonotypes. COPE and FqMerger were used to merge the filtered high-quality paired reads into contigs. Contigs were aligned with BLAST to IMGT TRBV, TRBD and TRBJ reference genes, and CDR3 was defined per IMGT. Highly expanded clones were defined as clonotypes with a frequency above 0.1%. Repertoire diversity was measured by Shannon entropy, and V-J evenness by the Gini coefficient. A clonotype found in more than one individual was treated as public. TCRdb reworked the public reads: Q25 trimming with fastp, MiXCR clone assembly, productive beta chains retained. Rows matching on CDR3 protein sequence are summarized as one entry with the most common DNA and genes. In this record, the V and J calls reflect TCRdb's handling and not the investigators' own analysis. The sample yields 400,000 to 500,000 distinct CDR3 sequences; about 21% were counted once. Jointly, the top ten make up about 13% of the sample.

The time point label here, explained by the study, means: persistent/refractory GD, antithyroid drugs over 5 years with positive TRAb. RNA was extracted from PBMCs in TRIzol for both TCR sequencing and RNA sequencing. The diagnosis of Graves' disease was made according to American Thyroid Association guidelines. Patients were recruited from an endocrinology department in Xi'an, China. Each patient gave 8.5 to 9.5 milliliters of peripheral blood, collected in an EDTA anticoagulant tube. Ficoll Paque Plus density gradient separation was used to isolate PBMCs, and no further T cell sorting was performed. An Agilent 2100 Bioanalyzer and agarose gel were used to check RNA quality, while a NanoDrop 2000 measured RNA concentration. General findings and caveats noted by the study authors: Only peripheral blood was studied, because thyroid tissue, the primary lesion, was inaccessible. Compared with newly diagnosed patients, patients with persistent Graves' disease had lower TCR Shannon entropy and fewer highly expanded clones, which suggests clonal expansion. Sequencing and analysis were restricted to the TCR beta chain. The authors noted that the small sample size was a limitation that may lower accuracy. More public clonotypes were shared among persistent patients (roughly 2,700) than among newly diagnosed patients (roughly 1,000).

In its sample, this clonotype was seen many times. It has no known antigen specificity. No base quality information exists; no much larger clone differs at one position. The origin of this receptor is a female donor with Graves disease. The sequencing used peripheral blood mononuclear cells (PBMCs), collected when the disease was refractory, from a patient treated with antithyroid drugs.

The CDR3 is CAIRSPSRTGSPAYEQYF. The nucleotide sequence reads TGTGCCATCAGAAGCCCTTCCCGGACAGGCTCCCCCGCCTACGAGCAGTACTTC. Here the chain combines TRBV10-3 and TRBJ2-7, and 7 bases in between align with TRBD1. Counted from cysteine to phenylalanine, this CDR3 has 18 amino acids. The DNA shown is the 54-base CDR3, in frame from base 1. V trim: 6 bases; J trim: 2 bases; unmatched bases: 19. Based on the germline V gene, the CDR1 and CDR2 sequences are ENHRY and SYGVKD.